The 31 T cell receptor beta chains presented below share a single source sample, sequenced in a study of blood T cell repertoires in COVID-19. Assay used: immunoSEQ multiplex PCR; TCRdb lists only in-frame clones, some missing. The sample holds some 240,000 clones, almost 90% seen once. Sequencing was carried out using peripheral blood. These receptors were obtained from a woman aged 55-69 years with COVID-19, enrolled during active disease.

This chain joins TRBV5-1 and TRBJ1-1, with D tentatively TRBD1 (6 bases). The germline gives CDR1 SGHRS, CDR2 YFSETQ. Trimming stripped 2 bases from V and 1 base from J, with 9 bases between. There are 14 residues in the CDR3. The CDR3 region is CASSLQGWNTEAFF. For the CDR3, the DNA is TGCGCCAGCAGCTTACAGGGATGGAACACTGAAGCTTTCTTT.

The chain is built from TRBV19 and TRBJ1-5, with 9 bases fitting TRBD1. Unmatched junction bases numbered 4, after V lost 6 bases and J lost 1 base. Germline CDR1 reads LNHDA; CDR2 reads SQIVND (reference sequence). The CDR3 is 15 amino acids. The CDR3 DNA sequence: TGTGCCAGTAGGGGACAGGGTATGAGCAATCAGCCCCAGCATTTT. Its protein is CASRGQGMSNQPQHF. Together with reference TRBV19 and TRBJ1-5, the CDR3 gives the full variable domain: DGGITQSPKYLFRKEGQNVTLSCEQNLNHDAMYWYRQDPGQGLRLIYYSQIVNDFQKGDIAEGYSVSREKKESFPLTVTSAQKNPTAFYLCASRGQGMSNQPQHFGDGTRLSIL.

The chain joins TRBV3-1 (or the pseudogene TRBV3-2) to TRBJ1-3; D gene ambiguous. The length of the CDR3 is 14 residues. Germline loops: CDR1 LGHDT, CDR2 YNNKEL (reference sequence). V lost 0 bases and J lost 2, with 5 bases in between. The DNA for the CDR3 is TGTGCCAGCAGCCAAGATTCCGCTGGAAACACCATATATTTT. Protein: CASSQDSAGNTIYF.

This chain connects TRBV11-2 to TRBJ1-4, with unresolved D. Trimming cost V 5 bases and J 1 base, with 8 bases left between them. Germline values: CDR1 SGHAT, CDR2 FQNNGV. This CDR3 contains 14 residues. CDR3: CASSPSRTNEKLFF. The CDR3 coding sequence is TGTGCCAGCAGCCCTTCGAGAACTAATGAAAAACTGTTTTTT.

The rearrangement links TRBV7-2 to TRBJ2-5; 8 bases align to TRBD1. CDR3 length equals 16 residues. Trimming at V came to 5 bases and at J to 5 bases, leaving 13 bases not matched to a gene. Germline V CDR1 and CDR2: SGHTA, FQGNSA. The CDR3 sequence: CASSPAFGRGPETQYF. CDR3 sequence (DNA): TGTGCCAGCAGCCCCGCGTTTGGCAGGGGGCCCGAGACCCAGTACTTC.

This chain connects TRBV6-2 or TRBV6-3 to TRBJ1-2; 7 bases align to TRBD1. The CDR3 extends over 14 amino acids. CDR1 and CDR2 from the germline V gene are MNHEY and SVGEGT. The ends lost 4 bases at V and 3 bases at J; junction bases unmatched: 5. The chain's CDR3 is CASSLDTGDYGYTF. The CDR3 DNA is TGTGCCAGCAGTTTAGATACAGGGGACTATGGCTACACCTTC.

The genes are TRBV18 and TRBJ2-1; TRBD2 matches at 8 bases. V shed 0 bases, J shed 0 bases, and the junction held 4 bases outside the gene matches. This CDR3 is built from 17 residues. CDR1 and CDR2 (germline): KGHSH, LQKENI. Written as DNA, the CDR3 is TGTGCCAGCTCACCACCGCGGCGGGGGGACTCCTACAATGAGCAGTTCTTC. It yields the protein CASSPPRRGDSYNEQFF.

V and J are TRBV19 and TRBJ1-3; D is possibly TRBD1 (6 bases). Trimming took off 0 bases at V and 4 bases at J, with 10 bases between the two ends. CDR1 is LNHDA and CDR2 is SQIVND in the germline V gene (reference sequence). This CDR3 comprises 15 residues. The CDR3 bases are TGTGCCAGTAGTATAGATCAGGGGTTCGGAAACACCATATATTTT. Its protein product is CASSIDQGFGNTIYF.

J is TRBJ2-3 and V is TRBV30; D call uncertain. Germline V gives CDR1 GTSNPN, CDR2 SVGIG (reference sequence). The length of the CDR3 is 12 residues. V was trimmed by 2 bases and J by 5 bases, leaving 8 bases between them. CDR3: CAWSSRIDTQYF. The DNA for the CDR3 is TGTGCCTGGAGTAGTAGAATAGATACGCAGTATTTT.

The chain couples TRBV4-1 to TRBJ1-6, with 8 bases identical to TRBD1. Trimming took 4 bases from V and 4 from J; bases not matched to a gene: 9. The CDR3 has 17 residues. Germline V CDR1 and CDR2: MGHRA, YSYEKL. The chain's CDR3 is CASSRDRKSSYNSPLHF. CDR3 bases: TGCGCCAGCAGCCGGGACAGGAAGTCCTCTTATAATTCACCCCTCCACTTT.

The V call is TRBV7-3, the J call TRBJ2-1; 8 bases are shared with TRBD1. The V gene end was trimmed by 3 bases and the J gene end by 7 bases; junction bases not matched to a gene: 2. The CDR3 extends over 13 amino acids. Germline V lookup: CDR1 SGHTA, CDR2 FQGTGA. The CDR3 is CASSLDRENEQFF. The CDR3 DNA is TGTGCCAGCAGCTTGGACAGGGAAAATGAGCAGTTCTTC.

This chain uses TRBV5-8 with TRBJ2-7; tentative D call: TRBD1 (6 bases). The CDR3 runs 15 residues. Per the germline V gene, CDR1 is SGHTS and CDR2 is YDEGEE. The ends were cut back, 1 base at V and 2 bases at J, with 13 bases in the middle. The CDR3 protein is CASSLQDSKTYEQYF. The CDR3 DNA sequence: TGTGCCAGCAGCTTGCAGGACAGCAAAACCTACGAGCAGTACTTC.

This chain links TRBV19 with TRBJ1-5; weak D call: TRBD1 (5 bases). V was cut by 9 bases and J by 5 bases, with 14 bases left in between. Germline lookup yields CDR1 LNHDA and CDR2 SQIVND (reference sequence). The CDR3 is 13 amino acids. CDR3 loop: CASRPGLHQPQHF. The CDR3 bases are TGTGCCAGCCGGCCGGGACTACATCAGCCCCAGCATTTT.

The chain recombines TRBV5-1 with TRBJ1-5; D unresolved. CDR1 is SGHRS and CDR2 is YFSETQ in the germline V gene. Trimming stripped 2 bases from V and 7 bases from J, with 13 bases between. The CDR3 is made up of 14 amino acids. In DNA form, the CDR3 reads TGCGCCAGCAGCTTAGGAGGGAGCGGCCAGCCCCAGCATTTT. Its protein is CASSLGGSGQPQHF. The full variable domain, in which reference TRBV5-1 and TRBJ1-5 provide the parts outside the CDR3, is KAGVTQTPRYLIKTRGQQVTLSCSPISGHRSVSWYQQTPGQGLQFLFEYFSETQRNKGNFPGRFSGRQFSNSRSEMNVSTLELGDSALYLCASSLGGSGQPQHFGDGTRLSIL.

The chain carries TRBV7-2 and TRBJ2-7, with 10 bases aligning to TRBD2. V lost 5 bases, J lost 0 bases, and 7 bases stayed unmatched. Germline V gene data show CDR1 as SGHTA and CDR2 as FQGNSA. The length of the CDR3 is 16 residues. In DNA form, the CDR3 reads TGTGCCAGCAGCCCCAATAGCGGGGGGAGCTCCTACGAGCAGTACTTC. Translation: CASSPNSGGSSYEQYF.

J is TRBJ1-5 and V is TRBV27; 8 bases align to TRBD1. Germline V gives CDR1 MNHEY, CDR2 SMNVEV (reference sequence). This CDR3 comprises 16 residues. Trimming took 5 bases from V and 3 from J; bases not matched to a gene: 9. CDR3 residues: CASSPRQGLPNQPQHF. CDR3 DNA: TGTGCCAGCAGTCCCCGACAGGGGTTACCCAATCAGCCCCAGCATTTT.

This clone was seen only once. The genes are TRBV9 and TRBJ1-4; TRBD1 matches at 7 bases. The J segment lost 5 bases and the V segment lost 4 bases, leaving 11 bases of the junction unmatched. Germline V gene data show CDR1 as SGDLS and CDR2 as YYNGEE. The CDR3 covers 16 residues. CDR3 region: CASSTAAGQKNEKLFF. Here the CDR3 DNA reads TGTGCCAGCAGCACCGCTGCGGGACAGAAGAATGAAAAACTGTTTTTT.

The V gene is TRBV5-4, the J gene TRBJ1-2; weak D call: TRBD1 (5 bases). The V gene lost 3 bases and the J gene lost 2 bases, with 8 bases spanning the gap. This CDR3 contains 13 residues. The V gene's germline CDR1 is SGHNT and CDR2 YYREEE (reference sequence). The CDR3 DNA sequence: TGTGCCAGCAGCTCGTCAGGGAACTATGGCTACACCTTC. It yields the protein CASSSSGNYGYTF.

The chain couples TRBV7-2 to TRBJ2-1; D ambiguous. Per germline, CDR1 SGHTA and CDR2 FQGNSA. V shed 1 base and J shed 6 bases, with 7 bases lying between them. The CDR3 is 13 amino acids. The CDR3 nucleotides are TGTGCCAGCAGCTTAGACGGTTTCAATGAGCAGTTCTTC. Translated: CASSLDGFNEQFF.

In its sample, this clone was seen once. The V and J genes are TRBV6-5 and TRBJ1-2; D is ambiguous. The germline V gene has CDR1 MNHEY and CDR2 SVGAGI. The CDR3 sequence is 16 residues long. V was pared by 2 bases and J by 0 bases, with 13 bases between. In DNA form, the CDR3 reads TGTGCCAGCAGTTACCGTTGGACTGCAGCTAACTATGGCTACACCTTC. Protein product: CASSYRWTAANYGYTF.

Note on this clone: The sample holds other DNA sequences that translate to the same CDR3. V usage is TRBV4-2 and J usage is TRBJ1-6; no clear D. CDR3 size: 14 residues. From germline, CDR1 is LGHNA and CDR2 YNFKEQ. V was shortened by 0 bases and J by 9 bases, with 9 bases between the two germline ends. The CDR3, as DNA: TGTGCCAGCAGCCAAGATCGTGGAGCTTCACCCCTCCACTTT. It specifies CASSQDRGASPLHF.

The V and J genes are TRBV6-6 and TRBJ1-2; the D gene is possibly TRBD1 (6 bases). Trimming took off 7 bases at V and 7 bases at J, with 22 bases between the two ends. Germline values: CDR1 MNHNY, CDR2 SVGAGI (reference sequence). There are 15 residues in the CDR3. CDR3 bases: TGTGCCAGCAACCCAACAGGGTTCGGGAGGCTTGGCTACACCTTC. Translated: CASNPTGFGRLGYTF.

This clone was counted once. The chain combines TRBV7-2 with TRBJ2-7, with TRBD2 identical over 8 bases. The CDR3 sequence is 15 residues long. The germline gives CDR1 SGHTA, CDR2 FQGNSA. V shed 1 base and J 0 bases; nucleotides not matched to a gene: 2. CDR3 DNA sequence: TGTGCCAGCAGCTTAGTAGCGGGGCCCTCCTACGAGCAGTACTTC. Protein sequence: CASSLVAGPSYEQYF.

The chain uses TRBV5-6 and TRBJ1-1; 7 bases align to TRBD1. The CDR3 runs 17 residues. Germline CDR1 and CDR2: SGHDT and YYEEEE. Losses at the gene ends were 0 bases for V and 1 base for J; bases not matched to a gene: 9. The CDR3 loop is CASSLDGQVLKNTEAFF. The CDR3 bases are TGTGCCAGCAGCTTGGACGGACAGGTTTTGAAGAACACTGAAGCTTTCTTT.

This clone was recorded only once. The CDR3 DNA reads TGCGCCAGCAGCCCCCCGCGGACAGGGAGTGGCTACACCTTC. Translation: CASSPPRTGSGYTF. The chain recombines TRBV5-1 with TRBJ1-2; 8 bases map to TRBD1. This CDR3 contains 14 residues. Germline loops: CDR1 SGHRS, CDR2 YFSETQ. V shed 4 bases and J 7 bases; nucleotides not matched to a gene: 9.

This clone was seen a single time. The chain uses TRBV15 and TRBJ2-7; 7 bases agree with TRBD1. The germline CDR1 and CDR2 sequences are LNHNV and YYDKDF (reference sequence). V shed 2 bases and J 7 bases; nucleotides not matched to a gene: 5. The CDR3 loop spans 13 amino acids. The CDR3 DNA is TGTGCCACCAGCAGAATACAGGGGTCGGAGCAGTACTTC. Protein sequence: CATSRIQGSEQYF. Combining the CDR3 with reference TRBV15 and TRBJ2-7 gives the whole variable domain DAMVIQNPRYQVTQFGKPVTLSCSQTLNHNVMYWYQQKSSQAPKLLFHYYDKDFNNEADTPDNFQSRRPNTSFCFLDIRSPGLGDTAMYLCATSRIQGSEQYFGPGTRLTVT.

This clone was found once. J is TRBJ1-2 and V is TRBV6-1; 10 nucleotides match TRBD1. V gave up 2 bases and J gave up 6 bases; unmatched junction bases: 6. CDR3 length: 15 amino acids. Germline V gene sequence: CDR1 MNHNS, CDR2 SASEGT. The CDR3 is CASSETGTGENGYTF. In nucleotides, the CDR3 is TGTGCCAGCAGTGAAACCGGGACAGGGGAGAATGGCTACACCTTC.

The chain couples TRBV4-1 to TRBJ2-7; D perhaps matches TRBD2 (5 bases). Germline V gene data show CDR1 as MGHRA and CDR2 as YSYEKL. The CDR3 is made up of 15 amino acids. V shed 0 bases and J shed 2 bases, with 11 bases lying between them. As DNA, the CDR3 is TGCGCCAGCAGCCAAGAAGAGGGCAGTCCCTACGAGCAGTACTTC. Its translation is CASSQEEGSPYEQYF.

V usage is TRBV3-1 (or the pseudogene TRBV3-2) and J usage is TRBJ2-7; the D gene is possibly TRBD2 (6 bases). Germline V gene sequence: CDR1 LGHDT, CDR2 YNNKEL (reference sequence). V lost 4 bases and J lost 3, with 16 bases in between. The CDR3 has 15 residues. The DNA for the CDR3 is TGTGCCAGCAGCCCCCGGCTAGCGCAAAGCTACGAGCAGTACTTC. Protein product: CASSPRLAQSYEQYF.

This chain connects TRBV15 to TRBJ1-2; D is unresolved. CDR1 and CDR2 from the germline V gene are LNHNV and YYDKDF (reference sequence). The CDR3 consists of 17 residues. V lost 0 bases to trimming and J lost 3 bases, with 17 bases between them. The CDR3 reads CATSRDGSGRLDYGYTF. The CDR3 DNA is TGTGCCACCAGCAGAGATGGGTCCGGGAGGCTGGACTATGGCTACACCTTC.

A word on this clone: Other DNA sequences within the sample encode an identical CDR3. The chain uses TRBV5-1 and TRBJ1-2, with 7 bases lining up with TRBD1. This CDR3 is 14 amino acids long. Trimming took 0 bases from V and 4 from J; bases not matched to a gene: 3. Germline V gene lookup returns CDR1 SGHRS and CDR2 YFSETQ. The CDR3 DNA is TGCGCCAGCAGCTTGGGACAGGGCGGCTATGGCTACACCTTC. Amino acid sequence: CASSLGQGGYGYTF.